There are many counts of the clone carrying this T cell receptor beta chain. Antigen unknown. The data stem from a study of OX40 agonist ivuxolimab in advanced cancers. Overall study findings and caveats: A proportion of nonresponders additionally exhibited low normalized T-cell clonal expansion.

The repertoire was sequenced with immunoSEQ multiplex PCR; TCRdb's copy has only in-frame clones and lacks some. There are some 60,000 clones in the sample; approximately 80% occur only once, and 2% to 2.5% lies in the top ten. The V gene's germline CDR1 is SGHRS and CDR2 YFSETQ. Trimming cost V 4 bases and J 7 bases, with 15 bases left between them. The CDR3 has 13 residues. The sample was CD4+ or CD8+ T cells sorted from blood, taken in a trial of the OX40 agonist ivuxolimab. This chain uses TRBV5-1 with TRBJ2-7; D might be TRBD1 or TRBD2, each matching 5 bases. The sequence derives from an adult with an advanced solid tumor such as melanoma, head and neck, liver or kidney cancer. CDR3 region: CASSRMRGGEQYF. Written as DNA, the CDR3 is TGCGCCAGCAGCCGAATGAGGGGCGGAGAGCAGTACTTC.